The next 28 T cell receptor beta chains were all read from a single sample in a study of CD8+CD57+ T cells in acquired aplastic anemia (dated by TCRdb to about 2018). Instrument used: Illumina HiSeq 2000. Genomic DNA served as template for TCR beta VDJ combination and CDR3 sequence profiling. TCRdb trimmed public reads at Q25 via fastp, called clones via MiXCR and kept in-frame beta chains. Records with the same CDR3 protein are collapsed into one entry carrying the most frequent genes and DNA. Present in this sample are 200,000 to 250,000 distinct CDR3 sequences, over 55% of which were seen just once. The ten largest account for about 60% of the sample. Patients chosen for sequencing had shown expansion of CD8+CD57+ cells by flow cytometry. The specimen sequenced was sorted CD4+, CD8+, or CD8+CD57+ T cells (not recorded which) from PBMCs. The receptors shown here come from a human donor with aplastic anemia.

Concerning this clonotype: A junction end diverges from the germline sequence, so it may reflect a read error. This rearrangement joins TRBV30 to TRBJ2-5; D unresolved. CDR1 and CDR2 from the germline V gene are GTSNPN and SVGIG (reference sequence). The CDR3 has 16 residues. The CDR3 region is CDWSSDVCSSDLTQYF. CDR3 nucleotides: TGTGACTGGAGTTCAGACGTGTGCTCTTCCGATCTGACCCAGTACTTC.

Points on this clonotype: The DNA is omitted, as the CDR3 cannot be located on it reliably, and the CDR3 follows TCRdb's listing. The gene calls are TRBV7-3 and TRBJ2-1; the D call in the table, TRBD2, was not verified against the DNA. The CDR3 contains 22 residues when both ends are counted. From germline, CDR1 is SGHTA and CDR2 FQGTGA. CDR3 protein: CASSFYICSASPPRLVRNEQFF.

The V gene is TRBV7-2, the J gene TRBJ1-6; TRBD1 matches at 8 bases. V shed 2 bases, J shed 9 bases, and the junction held 12 bases outside the gene matches. The CDR3 runs 17 residues. CDR1 is SGHTA, CDR2 FQGNSA, per germline. The CDR3 sequence is CASSLSLQGQGRSPLHF. The CDR3 bases are TGTGCCAGCAGCTTATCCCTACAAGGACAGGGCCGTTCACCCCTCCACTTT. Drawing the rest from reference TRBV7-2 and TRBJ1-6, the complete variable domain is GAGVSQSPSNKVTEKGKDVELRCDPISGHTALYWYRQSLGQGLEFLIYFQGNSAPDKSGLPSDRFSAERTGGSVSTLTIQRTQQEDSAVYLCASSLSLQGQGRSPLHFGNGTRLTVT.

The chain uses TRBV11-2 and TRBJ2-2; D is undetermined. The CDR3 runs 12 residues. Germline V CDR1 and CDR2: SGHAT, FQNNGV. V was pared by 3 bases and J by 5 bases, with 4 bases between. CDR3 sequence (DNA): TGTGCCAGCAGCTTCAAAACCGGGGAGCTGTTTTTT. Its translation: CASSFKTGELFF.

This sequence joins TRBV11-2 and TRBJ1-1, with D possibly TRBD1 on 5 matching bases. The CDR3 contains 15 residues. The V gene lost 3 bases and the J gene lost 3 bases, with 14 bases spanning the gap. Germline V CDR1 and CDR2: SGHAT, FQNNGV. The chain's CDR3 is CASSLAGGRDTEAFF. The CDR3, as DNA: TGTGCCAGCAGCTTGGCCGGGGGACGGGACACTGAAGCTTTCTTT.

This chain links TRBV20-1 with TRBJ1-2; 10 nucleotides line up with TRBD1. From germline, CDR1 is DFQATT and CDR2 SNEGSKA (reference sequence). The junction had 6 bases not matched to a gene; V was cut back by 4 bases and J by 1 base. CDR3 length equals 15 residues. CDR3 coding DNA: TGCAGTGCTAAGACAGGGGGCTGGTATAACTATGGCTACACCTTC. This translates into CSAKTGGWYNYGYTF.

The chain couples TRBV9 to TRBJ1-6; D possibly corresponds to TRBD1 (5 bases). This CDR3 is 14 amino acids long. Germline lookup yields CDR1 SGDLS and CDR2 YYNGEE. Trimming left V 3 bases short and J 9 bases short, with 13 bases between. CDR3 protein: CASSDRWSASPLHF. The CDR3 nucleotides are TGTGCCAGCAGCGACAGGTGGTCCGCTTCACCCCTCCACTTT.

The gene calls are TRBV4-1 and TRBJ2-5, with D perhaps matching TRBD1 or TRBD2 (5 bases each). Trimming took 7 bases from V and 2 from J, leaving 17 bases between them. Per the germline V gene, CDR1 is MGHRA and CDR2 is YSYEKL. This CDR3 contains 15 residues. Here the CDR3 DNA reads TGCGCCAGCACCTTAGCGTGGGGCATTCAAGAGACCCAGTACTTC. It is translated as CASTLAWGIQETQYF.

This clonotype showed up just a few times. The chain links TRBV6-1 to TRBJ2-1, with TRBD2 matching over 7 bases. The CDR3 contains 15 residues. CDR1 is MNHNS and CDR2 is SASEGT in the germline V gene. J gave up 3 bases and V 1 base, and 3 bases lay outside the gene matches. The DNA for the CDR3 is TGTGCCAGCAGTGAAGTGGCGGGAGACTACAATGAGCAGTTCTTC. Translating it yields CASSEVAGDYNEQFF.

The rearrangement links TRBV7-6 to TRBJ2-7; 8 nucleotides line up with TRBD1. The V gene's germline CDR1 is SGHVS and CDR2 FNYEAQ. V dropped 4 bases and J dropped 1; count of bases not matched to a gene: 9. The CDR3 runs to 16 residues. The CDR3 region has the DNA TGTGCCAGCAGCTCAAAGGTCCGGACAGGGTCCTACGAGCAGTACTTC. This codes for CASSSKVRTGSYEQYF.

This CDR3 is CASSPPGSGTQYF. The CDR3 region has the DNA TGTGCCAGCAGCCCGCCGGGATCTGGGACGCAGTATTTT. The chain employs TRBV9 and TRBJ2-3, with a weak D call TRBD2 (5 bases). The ends were cut back, 4 bases at V and 9 bases at J, with 15 bases in the middle. CDR1 and CDR2 from the germline V gene are SGDLS and YYNGEE. The CDR3 sequence is 13 residues long.

This chain uses TRBV15 with TRBJ2-7; 10 bases map to TRBD1. Per the germline V gene, CDR1 is LNHNV and CDR2 is YYDKDF (reference sequence). CDR3 size: 15 residues. V was pared by 1 base and J by 6 bases, with 6 bases of the junction left unmatched. In DNA form, the CDR3 reads TGTGCCACCAGCAGAGGAGGACAGGGGGGTCGCGAGCAGTACTTC. Translated: CATSRGGQGGREQYF.

The chain is built from TRBV6-1 and TRBJ2-1, with D perhaps TRBD1 (6 bases). The CDR3 covers 15 residues. Trimming removed 6 bases from V and 5 bases from J, with 17 bases in between. The germline V gene has CDR1 MNHNS and CDR2 SASEGT. The CDR3 spells CASRMTGWGNNEQFF. The DNA for the CDR3 is TGTGCCAGCAGGATGACAGGTTGGGGGAACAATGAGCAGTTCTTC.

This chain uses TRBV12-3 or TRBV12-4 with TRBJ2-3, with 16 bases identical to TRBD2. This CDR3 has 17 amino acids. The trim removed 7 bases at V and 5 bases at J, leaving 9 bases unmatched. The CDR3 protein is CASTEGTSGGVRDTQYF. CDR3 DNA: TGTGCCAGCACTGAGGGGACTAGCGGGGGGGTCCGAGATACGCAGTATTTT.

The chain's CDR3 is CSGKSRGNEQFF. The DNA for the CDR3 is TGCAGTGGCAAAAGCAGGGGCAATGAGCAGTTCTTC. The chain recombines TRBV20-1 with TRBJ2-1; perhaps TRBD1 as D (6 bases). Germline lookup yields CDR1 DFQATT and CDR2 SNEGSKA (reference sequence). The V end lost 7 bases, the J end lost 6 bases, and 13 bases lay between the germline ends. This CDR3 contains 12 residues.

This clonotype was detected only a few times. The gene calls are TRBV10-3 and TRBJ2-5, with D possibly called TRBD1 or TRBD2 (5 bases each). This CDR3 is built from 14 residues. The germline V gene encodes CDR1 ENHRY and CDR2 SYGVKD. Trimming took 4 bases from V and 2 from J, leaving 11 bases between them. CDR3 nucleotides: TGTGCCATCAGTGTAGGGACGGAACAAGAGACCCAGTACTTC. Translated: CAISVGTEQETQYF.

The V and J genes are TRBV29-1 and TRBJ2-3; possibly TRBD1 for D (5 bases). Deletions cut 4 bases from V and 3 bases from J, with 8 bases between. CDR3 length equals 12 residues. Germline loops: CDR1 SQVTM, CDR2 ANQGSEA. As DNA, the CDR3 is TGCAGCGTTGTCCCAGGGACAGATACGCAGTATTTT. Translating gives CSVVPGTDTQYF.

The sample holds one count of this clonotype. The chain joins TRBV20-1 to TRBJ1-5; D remains ambiguous. V dropped 0 bases and J dropped 0 bases, with 18 bases sitting between them. CDR1 DFQATT and CDR2 SNEGSKA come from the germline V gene (reference sequence). This CDR3 is built from 18 residues. The CDR3 here is CSARDPGPVSYSNQPQHF. The DNA of the CDR3 is TGCAGTGCTAGAGATCCGGGCCCTGTAAGCTATAGCAATCAGCCCCAGCATTTT.

The V gene is TRBV7-6, the J gene TRBJ2-7; unclear D gene. Trimming removed 4 bases from V and 3 bases from J, with 13 bases in between. The CDR3 runs to 14 residues. Germline V gene lookup returns CDR1 SGHVS and CDR2 FNYEAQ. This chain's CDR3 is CASSSPTPYYEQYF. CDR3 bases: TGTGCCAGCAGCTCCCCGACCCCATACTACGAGCAGTACTTC.

The chain carries TRBV2 and TRBJ2-5; 11 positions match TRBD2. V lost 10 bases and J lost 2; bases outside the gene matches: 9. There are 15 residues in the CDR3. Germline CDR1 SNHLY, CDR2 FYNNEI. The CDR3 loop is CAILGVAGGQETQYF. DNA of the CDR3: TGTGCCATCCTGGGGGTAGCGGGAGGGCAAGAGACCCAGTACTTC.

The chain carries TRBV20-1 and TRBJ2-5; TRBD1 agrees at 7 bases. There are 15 residues in the CDR3. The germline CDR1 and CDR2 sequences are DFQATT and SNEGSKA (reference sequence). J gave up 2 bases and V 0 bases, and 6 bases lay outside the gene matches. CDR3 nucleotides: TGCAGTGCTAGAGAACCATCGACAGGGCAAGAGACCCAGTACTTC. It translates to CSAREPSTGQETQYF.

This clonotype was detected a few times. The chain combines TRBV20-1 with TRBJ2-3; D call uncertain. This CDR3 spans 13 amino acids. Trimming took 3 bases from V and 6 from J, leaving 13 bases between them. Looked up from germline, CDR1 is DFQATT and CDR2 is SNEGSKA (reference sequence). The CDR3 loop is CSARYPTVDTQYF. CDR3 nucleotides: TGCAGTGCTAGGTATCCAACAGTGGATACGCAGTATTTT.

The chain is built from TRBV9 and TRBJ1-6; TRBD1 might be the D (5 bases). The CDR3 runs to 15 residues. CDR1 is SGDLS and CDR2 is YYNGEE in the germline V gene. V was cut by 3 bases and J by 10 bases, with 17 bases left in between. The CDR3 here is CASSGGDLTGSPLHF. In DNA, the CDR3 is TGTGCCAGCAGCGGAGGGGACCTAACTGGGTCACCCCTCCACTTT.

This rearrangement joins TRBV20-1 to TRBJ2-5; D ambiguous. The length of the CDR3 is 10 residues. V was pared by 5 bases and J by 9 bases, with 10 bases between. In germline, CDR1 is DFQATT, CDR2 SNEGSKA (reference sequence). The CDR3 DNA follows: TGCAGTGCTTCCCGGGTGGCCCAGTACTTC. Translating it yields CSASRVAQYF.

This chain links TRBV7-2 with TRBJ1-2; 8 bases agree with TRBD1. Trimming at V came to 5 bases and at J to 7 bases, leaving 18 bases not matched to a gene. From germline, CDR1 is SGHTA and CDR2 FQGNSA. The CDR3 is 17 residues long. CDR3 DNA: TGTGCCAGCAGCCAAGATCAGGTCAGGGGGCTAGAGGGTGGCTACACCTTC. Translated: CASSQDQVRGLEGGYTF.

The J gene is TRBJ1-6, the V gene TRBV2; 10 bases are a match to TRBD1. The CDR3 consists of 13 residues. Unmatched junction bases numbered 2, after V lost 7 bases and J lost 8 bases. The germline CDR1 and CDR2 sequences are SNHLY and FYNNEI. The CDR3 spells CASKGQGYSPLHF. The CDR3 nucleotides read TGTGCCAGCAAGGGACAGGGGTATTCACCCCTCCACTTT.

This clonotype was recorded a few times. V and J are TRBV20-1 and TRBJ2-3; 8 bases agree with TRBD1. The V gene end was trimmed by 2 bases and the J gene end by 4 bases; junction bases not matched to a gene: 5. Germline V gives CDR1 DFQATT, CDR2 SNEGSKA (reference sequence). This CDR3 is 14 amino acids long. The CDR3 region has the DNA TGCAGTGCTAGACAGGGGGCGAGTTCAGATACGCAGTATTTT. It specifies CSARQGASSDTQYF.

This chain uses TRBV6-1 with TRBJ2-7; TRBD1 matches at 11 bases. The CDR3 extends over 16 amino acids. The V segment lost 3 bases and the J segment 6 bases; nucleotides outside the gene matches: 10. Germline V gene lookup returns CDR1 MNHNS and CDR2 SASEGT. The CDR3 coding sequence is TGTGCCAGCAGTGATTCCCTCGGACAGGGGGCGGCCGAGCAGTACTTC. Translation gives CASSDSLGQGAAEQYF.